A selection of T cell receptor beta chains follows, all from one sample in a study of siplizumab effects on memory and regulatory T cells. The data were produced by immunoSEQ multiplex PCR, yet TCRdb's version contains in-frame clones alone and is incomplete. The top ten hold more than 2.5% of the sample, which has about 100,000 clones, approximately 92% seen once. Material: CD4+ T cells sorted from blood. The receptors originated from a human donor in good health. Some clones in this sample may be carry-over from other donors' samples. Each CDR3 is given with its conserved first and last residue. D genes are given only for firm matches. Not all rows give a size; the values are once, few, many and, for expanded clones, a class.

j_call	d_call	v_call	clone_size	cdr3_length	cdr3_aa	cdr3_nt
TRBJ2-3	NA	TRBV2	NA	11	CASRFTDTQYF	TGTGCCAGCAGGTTCACAGATACGCAGTATTTT
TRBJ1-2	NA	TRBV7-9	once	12	CASSHQVYGYTF	TGTGCCAGCAGCCACCAGGTGTATGGCTACACCTTC
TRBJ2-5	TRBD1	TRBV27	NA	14	CASSRTGGFETQYF	TGTGCCAGCAGTCGGACAGGGGGCTTCGAGACCCAGTACTTC
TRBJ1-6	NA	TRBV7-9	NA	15	CASSLTDSFYSPLHF	TGTGCCAGCAGCTTGACAGACAGTTTCTATTCACCCCTCCACTTT
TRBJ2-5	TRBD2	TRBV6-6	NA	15	CASSYSGRAGETQYF	TGTGCCAGCAGTTACAGCGGGAGGGCCGGGGAGACCCAGTACTTC
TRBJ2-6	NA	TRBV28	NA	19	CASSLLSGGAGPGANVLTF	TGTGCCAGCAGTTTACTGTCCGGGGGCGCTGGGCCTGGGGCCAACGTCCTGACTTTC
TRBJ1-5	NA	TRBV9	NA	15	CASSPRGDSNQPQHF	TGTGCCAGCTCCCCCCGAGGGGACAGCAATCAGCCCCAGCATTTT
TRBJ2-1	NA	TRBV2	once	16	CASSGLGTEYLNEQFF	TGTGCCAGCAGTGGCCTCGGGACCGAGTACCTCAATGAGCAGTTCTTC
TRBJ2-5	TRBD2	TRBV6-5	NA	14	CASGGLATKETQYF	TGTGCCAGCGGGGGACTAGCGACCAAAGAGACCCAGTACTTC
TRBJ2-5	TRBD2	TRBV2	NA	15	CASRGTSGRIETQYF	TGTGCCAGCAGAGGGACTAGCGGGAGGATTGAGACCCAGTACTTC
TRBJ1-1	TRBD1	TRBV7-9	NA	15	CASSLGDRALTEAFF	TGTGCCAGCAGCTTGGGTGACAGGGCCTTAACTGAAGCTTTCTTT
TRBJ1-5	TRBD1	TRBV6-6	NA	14	CASSGQGGNQPQHF	TGTGCCAGCAGCGGACAGGGCGGCAATCAGCCCCAGCATTTT
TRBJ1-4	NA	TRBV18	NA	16	CASSPGRHTPPEKLFF	TGTGCCAGCTCACCCGGACGGCACACTCCACCTGAAAAACTGTTTTTT
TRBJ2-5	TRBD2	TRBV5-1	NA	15	CASSFEAGGKQTQYF	TGCGCCAGCAGCTTTGAAGCGGGAGGGAAGCAGACCCAGTACTTC
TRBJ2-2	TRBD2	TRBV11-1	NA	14	CASRGLAGTGELFF	TGTGCCAGCAGGGGACTAGCTGGAACCGGGGAGCTGTTTTTT
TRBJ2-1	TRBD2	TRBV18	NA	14	CASSLVNSGNEQFF	TGTGCCAGCTCACTTGTTAATAGCGGGAATGAGCAGTTCTTC
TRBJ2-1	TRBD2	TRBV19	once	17	CASSTRTSGSSYNEQFF	TGTGCCAGTAGTACCCGAACTAGCGGGAGTTCCTACAATGAGCAGTTCTTC
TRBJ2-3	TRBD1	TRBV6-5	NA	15	CASSLDRALPDTQYF	TGTGCCAGCAGCTTAGACAGGGCATTACCAGATACGCAGTATTTT
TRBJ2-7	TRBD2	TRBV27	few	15	CASSPLLAGPLEQYF	TGTGCCAGCAGTCCCCTCCTAGCGGGGCCCTTGGAGCAGTACTTC
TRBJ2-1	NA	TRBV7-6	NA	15	CASSLVDIARNEQFF	TGTGCCAGCAGCTTAGTGGACATAGCGCGGAATGAGCAATTCTTC
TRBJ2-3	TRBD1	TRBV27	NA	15	CASSFRPGGGNTQYF	TGTGCCAGCAGTTTTAGGCCAGGGGGCGGGAATACGCAGTATTTT
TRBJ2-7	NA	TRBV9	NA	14	CASSATDSTYEQYF	TGTGCCAGCAGCGCCACCGACAGTACCTACGAGCAGTACTTC
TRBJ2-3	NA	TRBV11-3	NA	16	CASSFDSSGSTDTQYF	TGTGCCAGCAGCTTCGATTCTTCCGGGAGCACAGATACGCAGTATTTT
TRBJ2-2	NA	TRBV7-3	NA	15	CASSLNAINTGELFF	TGTGCCAGCAGCTTAAATGCCATAAACACCGGGGAGCTGTTTTTT
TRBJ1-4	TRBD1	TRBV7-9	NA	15	CASSAGTGTNEKLFF	TGTGCCAGCAGCGCCGGGACAGGGACGAATGAAAAACTGTTTTTT
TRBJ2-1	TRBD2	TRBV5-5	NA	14	CASSFGTSGPGVFF	TGTGCCAGCAGCTTCGGGACTAGCGGTCCCGGTGTGTTCTTC
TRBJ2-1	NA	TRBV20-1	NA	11	CSARTYNEQFF	TGCAGTGCTAGAACCTACAATGAGCAGTTCTTC
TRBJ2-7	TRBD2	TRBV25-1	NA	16	CASSKSGLAGPYEQYF	TGTGCCAGCAGTAAATCGGGGCTAGCGGGACCCTACGAGCAGTACTTC
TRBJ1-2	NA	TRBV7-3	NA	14	CASSLSTDNYGYTF	TGTGCCAGCAGCTTATCGACGGATAACTATGGCTACACCTTC
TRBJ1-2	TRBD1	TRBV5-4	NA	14	CASSKTGANYGYTF	TGTGCCAGCAGCAAAACAGGGGCTAACTATGGCTACACCTTC
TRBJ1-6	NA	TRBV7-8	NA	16	CASSLARDGENSPLHF	TGTGCCAGCAGCTTAGCCCGGGACGGGGAGAATTCACCCCTCCACTTT
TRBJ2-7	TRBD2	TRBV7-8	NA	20	CASSPQTPGLAGTLSYEQYF	TGTGCCAGCAGCCCACAAACACCGGGACTAGCGGGAACTCTCTCCTACGAGCAGTACTTC
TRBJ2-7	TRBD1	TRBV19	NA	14	CASTPGQGLSEQYF	TGTGCCAGCACACCGGGACAGGGTCTTAGTGAGCAGTACTTC